This entry describes one T cell receptor (beta chain). Its antigen is currently unknown. This entry is derived from a study of T cell responses to AZD1222 COVID-19 vaccine. Study-level information: Combined were second doses at about 4 or about 12 weeks. Study results and caveats: Reports indicate that nearly half of spike-specific TCRs are directed at unmutated variant regions.

The V gene's germline CDR1 is SGHDT and CDR2 YYEEEE. This CDR3 is 13 amino acids long. J gave up 5 bases and V 4 bases, and 5 bases lay outside the gene matches. Data came from immunoSEQ multiplex PCR; TCRdb stores just in-frame clones and leaves some out. The sample shows tens of thousands of clones, roughly nine tenths of them seen only once. The specimen comprised peripheral blood, sampled on day 0 of AZD1222 vaccination. The clonotype comes from an adult in good health. V and J are TRBV5-6 and TRBJ1-2, with 7 bases aligning to TRBD1. The CDR3 nucleotides are TGTGCCAGCAGCAAGGGACAGCTATATGGCTACACCTTC. Translating gives CASSKGQLYGYTF. The full variable domain, completed using reference TRBV5-6 and TRBJ1-2, is DAGVTQSPTHLIKTRGQQVTLRCSPKSGHDTVSWYQQALGQGPQFIFQYYEEEERQRGNFPDRFSGHQFPNYSSELNVNALLLGDSALYLCASSKGQLYGYTFGSGTRLTVV.